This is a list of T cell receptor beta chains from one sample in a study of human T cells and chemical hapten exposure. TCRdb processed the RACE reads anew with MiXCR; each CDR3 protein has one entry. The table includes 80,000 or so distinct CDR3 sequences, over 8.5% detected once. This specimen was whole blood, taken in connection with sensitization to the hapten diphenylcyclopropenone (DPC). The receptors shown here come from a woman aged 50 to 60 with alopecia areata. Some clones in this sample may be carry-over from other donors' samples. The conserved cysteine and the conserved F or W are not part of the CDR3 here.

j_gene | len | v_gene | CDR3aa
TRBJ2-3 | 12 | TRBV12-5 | ASTLGQSTDTQY
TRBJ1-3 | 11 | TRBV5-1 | ASSLDAGNTIY
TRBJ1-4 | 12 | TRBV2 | ATRRQGFNEKLF
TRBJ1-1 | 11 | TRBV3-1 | ASSQQVGTEAF
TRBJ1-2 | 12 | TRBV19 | ASSIGQDVYGYT
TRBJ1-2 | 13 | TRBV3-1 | ASSTRQALLYGYT
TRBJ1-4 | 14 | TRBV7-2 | ASSHQGPATNEKLF
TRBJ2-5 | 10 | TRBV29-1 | SVAGPRETQY
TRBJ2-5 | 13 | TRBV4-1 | ASSSSGAFQETQY
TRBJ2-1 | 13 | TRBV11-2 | ASSAGLAVYNEQF
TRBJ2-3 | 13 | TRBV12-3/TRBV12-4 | ASSYRFGRPDTQY
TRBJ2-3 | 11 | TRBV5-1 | ASRVQGADTQY
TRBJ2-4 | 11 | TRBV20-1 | SLAGVGKNIQY
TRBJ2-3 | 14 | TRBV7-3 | ASSAIARKGADTQY
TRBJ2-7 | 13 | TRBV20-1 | SARDPRTGDYEQY
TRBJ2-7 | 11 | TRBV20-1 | SAGPLAGGPQY
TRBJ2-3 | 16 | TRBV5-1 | ASSLARSGQGRTDTQY
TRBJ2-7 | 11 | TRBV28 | ATMRGAGTKQY